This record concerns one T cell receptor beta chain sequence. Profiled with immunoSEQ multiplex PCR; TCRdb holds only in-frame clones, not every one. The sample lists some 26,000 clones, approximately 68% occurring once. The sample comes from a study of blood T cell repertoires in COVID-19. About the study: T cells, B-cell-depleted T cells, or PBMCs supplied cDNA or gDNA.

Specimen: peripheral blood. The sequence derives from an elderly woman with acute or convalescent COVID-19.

The CDR3 region has the DNA TGTGCCACCAGCAGGTCGACAGCACCAAACACTGAAGCTTTCTTT. It encodes CATSRSTAPNTEAFF. The chain couples TRBV15 to TRBJ1-1, with D perhaps TRBD1 (5 bases). CDR1 and CDR2 (germline): LNHNV, YYDKDF (reference sequence). Trimming removed 3 bases at V and 2 bases at J, with 13 bases between. The CDR3 spans 15 residues.